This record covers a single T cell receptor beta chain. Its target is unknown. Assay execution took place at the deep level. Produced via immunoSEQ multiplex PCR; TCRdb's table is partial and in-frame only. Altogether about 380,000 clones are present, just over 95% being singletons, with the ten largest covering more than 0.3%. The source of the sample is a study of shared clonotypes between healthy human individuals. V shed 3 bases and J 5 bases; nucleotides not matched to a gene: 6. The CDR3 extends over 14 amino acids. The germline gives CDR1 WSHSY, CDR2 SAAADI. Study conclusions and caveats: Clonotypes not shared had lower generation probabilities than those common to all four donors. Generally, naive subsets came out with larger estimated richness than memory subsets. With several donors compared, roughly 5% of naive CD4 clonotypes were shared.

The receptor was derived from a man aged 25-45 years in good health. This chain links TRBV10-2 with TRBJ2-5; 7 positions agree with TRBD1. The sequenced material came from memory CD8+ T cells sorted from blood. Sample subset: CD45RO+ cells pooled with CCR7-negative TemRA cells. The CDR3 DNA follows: TGCGCCAGCAGTGAAGGGGGCATGTGGGAGACCCAGTACTTC. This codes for CASSEGGMWETQYF.